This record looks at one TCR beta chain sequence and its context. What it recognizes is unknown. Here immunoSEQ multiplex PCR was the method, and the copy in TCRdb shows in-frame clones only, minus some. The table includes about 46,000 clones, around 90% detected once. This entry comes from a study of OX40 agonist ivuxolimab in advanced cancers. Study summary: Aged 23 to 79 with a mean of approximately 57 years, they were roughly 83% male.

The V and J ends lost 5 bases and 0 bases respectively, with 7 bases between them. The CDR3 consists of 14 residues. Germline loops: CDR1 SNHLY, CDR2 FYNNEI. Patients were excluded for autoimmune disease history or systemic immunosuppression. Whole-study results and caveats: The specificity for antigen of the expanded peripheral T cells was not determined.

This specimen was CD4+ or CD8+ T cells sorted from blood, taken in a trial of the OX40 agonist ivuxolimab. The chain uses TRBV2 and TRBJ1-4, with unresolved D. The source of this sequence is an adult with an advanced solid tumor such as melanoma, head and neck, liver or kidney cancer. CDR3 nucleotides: TGTGCCAGCAGTCGAGGAGCAACTAATGAAAAACTGTTTTTT. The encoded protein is CASSRGATNEKLFF.